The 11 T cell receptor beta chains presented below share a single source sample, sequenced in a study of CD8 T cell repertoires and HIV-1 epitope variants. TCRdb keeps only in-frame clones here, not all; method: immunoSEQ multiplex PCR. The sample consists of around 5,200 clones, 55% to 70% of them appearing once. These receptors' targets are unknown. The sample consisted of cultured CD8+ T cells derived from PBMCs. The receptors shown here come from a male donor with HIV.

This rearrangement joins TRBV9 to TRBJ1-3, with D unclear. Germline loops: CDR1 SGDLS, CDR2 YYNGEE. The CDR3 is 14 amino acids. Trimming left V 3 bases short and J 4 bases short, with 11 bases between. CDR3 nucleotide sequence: TGTGCCAGCAGCGGCGGGGTACGCGGAAACACCATATATTTT. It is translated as CASSGGVRGNTIYF.

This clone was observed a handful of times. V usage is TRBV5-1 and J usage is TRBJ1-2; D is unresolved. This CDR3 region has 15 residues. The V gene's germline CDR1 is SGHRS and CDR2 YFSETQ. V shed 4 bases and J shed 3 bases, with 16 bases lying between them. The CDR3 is CASSPNHPGDYGYTF. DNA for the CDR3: TGCGCCAGCAGCCCAAACCATCCCGGGGACTATGGCTACACCTTC.

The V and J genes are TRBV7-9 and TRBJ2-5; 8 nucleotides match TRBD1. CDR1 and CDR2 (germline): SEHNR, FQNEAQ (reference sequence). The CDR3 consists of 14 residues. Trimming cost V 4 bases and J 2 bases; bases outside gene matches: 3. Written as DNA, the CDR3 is TGTGCCAGCAGCTACAGACAGGGGCAAGAGACCCAGTACTTC. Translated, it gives CASSYRQGQETQYF.

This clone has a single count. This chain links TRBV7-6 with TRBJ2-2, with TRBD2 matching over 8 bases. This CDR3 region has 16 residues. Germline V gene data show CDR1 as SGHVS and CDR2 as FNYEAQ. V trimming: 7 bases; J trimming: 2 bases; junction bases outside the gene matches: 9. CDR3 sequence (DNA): TGTGCCAGCACTAAAGAAACTAGCGGAAACACCGGGGAGCTGTTTTTT. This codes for CASTKETSGNTGELFF.

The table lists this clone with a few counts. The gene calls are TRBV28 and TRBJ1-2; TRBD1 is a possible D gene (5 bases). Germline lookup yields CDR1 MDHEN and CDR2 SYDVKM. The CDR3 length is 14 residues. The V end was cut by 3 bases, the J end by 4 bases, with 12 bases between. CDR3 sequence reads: CASSFGGNSYGYTF. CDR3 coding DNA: TGTGCCAGCAGTTTCGGGGGAAACTCCTATGGCTACACCTTC.

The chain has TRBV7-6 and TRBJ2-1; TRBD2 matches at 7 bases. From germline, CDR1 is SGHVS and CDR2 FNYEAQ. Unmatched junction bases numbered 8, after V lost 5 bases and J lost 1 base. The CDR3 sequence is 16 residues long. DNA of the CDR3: TGTGCCAGCAGCCCTACTCTAGCGGATTCCTACAATGAGCAGTTCTTC. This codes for CASSPTLADSYNEQFF. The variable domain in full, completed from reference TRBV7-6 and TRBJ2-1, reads GAGVSQSPRYKVTKRGQDVALRCDPISGHVSLYWYRQALGQGPEFLTYFNYEAQQDKSGLPNDRFSAERPEGSISTLTIQRTEQRDSAMYRCASSPTLADSYNEQFFGPGTRLTVL.

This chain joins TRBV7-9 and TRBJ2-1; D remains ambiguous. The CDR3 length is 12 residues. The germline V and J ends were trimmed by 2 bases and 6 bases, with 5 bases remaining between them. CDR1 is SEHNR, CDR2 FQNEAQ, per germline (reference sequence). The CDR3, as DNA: TGTGCCAGCAGCTTAATGGGCAATGAGCAGTTCTTC. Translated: CASSLMGNEQFF.

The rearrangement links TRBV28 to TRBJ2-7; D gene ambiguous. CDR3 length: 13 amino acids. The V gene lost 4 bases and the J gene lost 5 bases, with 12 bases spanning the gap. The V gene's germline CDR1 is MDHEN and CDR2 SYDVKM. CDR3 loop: CASSSSGSDEQYF. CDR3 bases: TGTGCCAGCAGTTCGTCAGGTTCCGACGAGCAGTACTTC.

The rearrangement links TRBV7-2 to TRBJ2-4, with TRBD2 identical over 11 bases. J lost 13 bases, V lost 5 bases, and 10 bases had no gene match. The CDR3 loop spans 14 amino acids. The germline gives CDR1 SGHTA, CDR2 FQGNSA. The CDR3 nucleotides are TGTGCCAGCAGCCAAACTAGCGGGGGTGGATTACAGTACTTC. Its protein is CASSQTSGGGLQYF.

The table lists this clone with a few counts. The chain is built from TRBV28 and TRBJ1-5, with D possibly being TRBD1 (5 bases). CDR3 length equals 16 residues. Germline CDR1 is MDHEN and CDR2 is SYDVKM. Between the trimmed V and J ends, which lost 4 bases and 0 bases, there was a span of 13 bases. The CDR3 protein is CASSSAPGISNQPQHF. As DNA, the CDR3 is TGTGCCAGCAGTTCCGCCCCAGGGATTAGCAATCAGCCCCAGCATTTT.

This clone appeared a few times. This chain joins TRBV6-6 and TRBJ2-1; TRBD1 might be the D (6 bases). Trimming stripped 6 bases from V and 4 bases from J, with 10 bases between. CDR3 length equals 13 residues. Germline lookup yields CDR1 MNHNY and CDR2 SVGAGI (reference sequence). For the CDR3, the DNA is TGTGCCAGCAGCGCGGACAGTTACAATGAGCAGTTCTTC. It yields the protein CASSADSYNEQFF.